Listed below are T cell receptor beta chains from one sample, sequenced in a study of CD8 T cells in Susac syndrome. TCRdb re-derived calls from the immunoSEQ multiplex PCR reads in MiXCR, one entry per CDR3 protein. Among 150,000 to 200,000 distinct CDR3 sequences listed, approximately 94% were seen once. Sequenced sample: CD4+ T cells from PBMCs. These receptors were collected from a human donor with multiple sclerosis. CDR3s include the opening cysteine and the closing phenylalanine or tryptophan. The D gene is left open where the match is weak. Clone sizes are given selectively: once, few, many, or a class where the clone is expanded.

V gene	clone size	J gene	D gene	CDR3 DNA	CDR3 protein
TRBV24-1	-	TRBJ2-5	TRBD1	TGTGCCACCAGTGACCTAAACAGGGGCGCGGAGACCCAGTACTTC	CATSDLNRGAETQYF
TRBV23-1	-	TRBJ2-1	-	TGCGCCAGCACTCCACCGCCGGGGTCAAACTACAATGAGCAGTTCTTC	CASTPPPGSNYNEQFF
TRBV20-1	once	TRBJ2-1	-	TGCAGTGCTAGGTTTGGGAGCTCCTACAATGAGCAGTTCTTC	CSARFGSSYNEQFF
TRBV30	once	TRBJ1-5	-	TGTGCCTGGAGTGGGGGCAGCAATCAGCCCCAGCATTTT	CAWSGGSNQPQHF
TRBV4-3	-	TRBJ2-1	-	TGCGCCAGCAGCCTCAAACTCACGGGCCCCAGGCCAGGTGAGCAGTTCTTC	CASSLKLTGPRPGEQFF
TRBV6-5	few	TRBJ1-6	TRBD1	TGTGCCAGCAGTTACCTGGACAGGGGAGGATCACCCCTCCACTTT	CASSYLDRGGSPLHF
TRBV20-1	-	TRBJ1-2	TRBD1	TGCAGTGCTATTCGGACAGGGAATTTCTATGGCTACACCTTC	CSAIRTGNFYGYTF
TRBV5-1	-	TRBJ2-2	-	TGCGCCAGCAGCTTGGCAGGGAAAGGGACCGGGGAGCTGTTTTTT	CASSLAGKGTGELFF
TRBV12-3/TRBV12-4	-	TRBJ1-6	-	TGTGCCAGCAGTTTAGGATTCACCAATTCACCCCTCCACTTT	CASSLGFTNSPLHF
TRBV5-1	-	TRBJ1-1	-	TGCGCCAGCAGCTTGGTCTCGGCAAACACTGAAGCTTTCTTT	CASSLVSANTEAFF
TRBV9	-	TRBJ1-4	-	TGTGCCAGCAGCGTAGGACAGCCTAATGAAAAACTGTTTTTT	CASSVGQPNEKLFF
TRBV7-3	-	TRBJ2-2	TRBD1	TGTGCCAGCAGCCAGGGACAGCCAATTAACACCGGGGAGCTGTTTTTT	CASSQGQPINTGELFF
TRBV5-5	-	TRBJ2-5	-	TGTGCCAGCAGCTTGGCTGCTAGCGAAGAGACCCAGTACTTC	CASSLAASEETQYF
TRBV29-1	-	TRBJ2-3	TRBD1	TGCAGCACTAGAACAGGGGCCACCACAGATACGCAGTATTTT	CSTRTGATTDTQYF
TRBV9	-	TRBJ2-1	-	TGTGCCAGCAGCGTTACCGGGACGGTCTTCAATGAGCAGTTCTTC	CASSVTGTVFNEQFF
TRBV4-1	-	TRBJ2-1	-	TGCGCCAGCAGCCAAGGGGGCAGGAGCGATTATATGGACAATGAGCAGTTCTTC	CASSQGGRSDYMDNEQFF
TRBV15	-	TRBJ1-1	-	TGTGCCACCAGCAGCCCACAGCGGAACACTGAAGCTTTCTTT	CATSSPQRNTEAFF
TRBV11-2	-	TRBJ2-3	-	TGTGCCAGCAGCTCCCCGACTAGCACAGATACGCAGTATTTT	CASSSPTSTDTQYF
TRBV19	-	TRBJ2-1	-	TGTGCCAGTAGTCGGACCGGAAGCTCCTACAATGAGCAGTTCTTC	CASSRTGSSYNEQFF
TRBV4-1	few	TRBJ1-2	-	TGCGCCAGCAGCCAAGAGAGGATGGATGGCTACACCTTC	CASSQERMDGYTF
TRBV4-3	-	TRBJ1-5	-	TGCGCCAGCAGCCAAGATTGGGATCAGCCCCAGCATTTT	CASSQDWDQPQHF
TRBV7-9	-	TRBJ2-5	-	TGTGCCGGCGGGGTAGTAGAAGAGACCCAGTACTTC	CAGGVVEETQYF
TRBV6-2/TRBV6-3	-	TRBJ2-7	TRBD1	TGTGCCAGCAGTTTGGACAGGACCCGGGAGCAGTACTTC	CASSLDRTREQYF
TRBV2	-	TRBJ1-2	TRBD1	TGTGCCAGCAGTAGGGACAGTTTCTATGGCTACACCTTC	CASSRDSFYGYTF
TRBV7-2	-	TRBJ2-2	-	TGTGCCAGCAGCTACCCCTCGGGGGGCGACACCGGGGAGCTGTTTTTT	CASSYPSGGDTGELFF
TRBV5-1	-	TRBJ2-5	TRBD2	TGCGCCAGCAGCTTGGCTAGCGGGAGGGCCATGCCAGAGACCCAGTACTTC	CASSLASGRAMPETQYF
TRBV7-8	-	TRBJ1-1	-	TGTGCCAGCAGCCGGACGGAAGGGGCCACTGAAGCTTTCTTT	CASSRTEGATEAFF
TRBV5-8	-	TRBJ2-5	TRBD2	TGTGCCAGCAGCCTCTCCGGGACTAGCGATCCGAGACAAGAGACCCAGTACTTC	CASSLSGTSDPRQETQYF
TRBV5-1	-	TRBJ1-3	-	TGCGCCAGCAGCTTGGTGGGCAGGGGTTCTGGAAACACCATATATTTT	CASSLVGRGSGNTIYF
TRBV3-1	-	TRBJ1-1	-	TGTGCCAGCAGCCCTCCGGGTTCCAGGGACACTGAAGCTTTCTTT	CASSPPGSRDTEAFF
TRBV7-3	-	TRBJ2-7	-	TGTGCCAGCAGCATAACGAGCGGACAATCCTACGAGCAGTACTTC	CASSITSGQSYEQYF
TRBV20-1	-	TRBJ2-1	-	TGCAGTGCGGGGAGAACCTACAATGAGCAGTTCTTC	CSAGRTYNEQFF
TRBV3-1	-	TRBJ2-7	TRBD2	TGTGCCAGCAGCCAAGATGGCACGGGAGGGTTCTACGAGCAGTACTTC	CASSQDGTGGFYEQYF
TRBV20-1	-	TRBJ2-1	-	TGCAGTGCTAGAGCGAGGGACCAAGGCAATGAGCAGTTCTTC	CSARARDQGNEQFF
TRBV29-1	-	TRBJ2-1	-	TGCAGCGTTGAAGAGGATCCCTCCTACAATGAGCAGTTCTTC	CSVEEDPSYNEQFF
TRBV6-5	-	TRBJ1-6	TRBD1	TGTGCCAGCAGTTACGACAGGGGTTGGGGTTCACCCCTCCACTTT	CASSYDRGWGSPLHF
TRBV5-1	-	TRBJ1-4	-	TGCGCCAGCAGCCTCGGCGGGGGCAGTGAAAAACTGTTTTTT	CASSLGGGSEKLFF
TRBV2	-	TRBJ2-3	-	TGTGCCAGCAGTCCAGTCCAGGGCACAGATACGCAGTATTTT	CASSPVQGTDTQYF
TRBV28	-	TRBJ1-1	-	TGTGCCAGCATTCGATCTGGGGGAGCTTTCTTT	CASIRSGGAFF
TRBV28	-	TRBJ2-7	-	TGTGCCAGCAGTCCGCCGGGACAACTTACCTACGAGCAGTACTTC	CASSPPGQLTYEQYF
TRBV3-1	-	TRBJ1-1	-	TGTGCCAGCAGCCAGAGTATCGGGCTCCGAACTGAAGCTTTCTTT	CASSQSIGLRTEAFF
TRBV5-6	-	TRBJ1-2	TRBD1	TGTGCCAGCAGCTTGGCCGACAGGGCCGGATATGGCTACACCTTC	CASSLADRAGYGYTF
TRBV7-3	-	TRBJ2-3	-	TGTGCCAGCAGCCCCCGAGGGCAAAGCACAGATACGCAGTATTTT	CASSPRGQSTDTQYF
TRBV6-2/TRBV6-3	-	TRBJ2-7	-	TGTGCCAGCAGCCGACGGGCTCACTACGAGCAGTACTTC	CASSRRAHYEQYF
TRBV5-4	-	TRBJ1-1	-	TGTGCCAGCAGCAGGGGACCCGAGAATAACGAGGCTTTCTTT	CASSRGPENNEAFF
TRBV27	-	TRBJ1-2	-	TGTGCCAGCAGTTCCCTGAGCGGCGCTAACTATGGCTACACCTTC	CASSSLSGANYGYTF
TRBV3-1	-	TRBJ2-1	TRBD2	TGTGCCAGCAGCCAGTGGGGTAGCGGGGGGTACAATGAGCAGTTCTTC	CASSQWGSGGYNEQFF
TRBV6-6	-	TRBJ1-5	-	TGTGCCAGCAGTTGGGACGGGGGCAATCAGCCCCAGCACTTT	CASSWDGGNQPQHF
TRBV12-3/TRBV12-4	-	TRBJ1-2	-	TGTGCCAGCAGTTTTAGGCTGACAGGCTATGGCTACACCTTC	CASSFRLTGYGYTF
TRBV20-1	-	TRBJ1-2	-	TGCAGTGCTAGAGATTGGGACCGGGACTCCTATGGCTACACCTTC	CSARDWDRDSYGYTF
TRBV7-2	-	TRBJ2-7	-	TGTGCCAGCAGCCGAGGACAGACTTGGGGCTCCTACGAGCAGTACTTC	CASSRGQTWGSYEQYF
TRBV12-3/TRBV12-4	-	TRBJ2-1	TRBD2	TGTGCCAGCATCGCTCATAGCAGCGGGGGGGGTCGTGGTGAGCAGTTCTTC	CASIAHSSGGGRGEQFF
TRBV6-6	-	TRBJ2-5	-	TGTGCCAGCACGACTGTCTTCTGGGAGACCCAGTACTTC	CASTTVFWETQYF
TRBV28	-	TRBJ2-4	TRBD1	TGTGCCAGCATTCACAACTCCGGGACAGGGCAAAACATTCAGTACTTC	CASIHNSGTGQNIQYF
TRBV4-1	-	TRBJ2-1	-	TGCGCCAGCAGCCAAAGAGGGGGGGATGAGCAGTTCTTC	CASSQRGGDEQFF
TRBV14	-	TRBJ2-5	-	TGTGCCAGCAGCCAAGCTATGGGCCGGGCGGAGACCCAGTACTTC	CASSQAMGRAETQYF
TRBV19	-	TRBJ2-7	TRBD2	TGTGCCAGTAAGGCGGGAGGCCCATACGAGCAGTACTTC	CASKAGGPYEQYF
TRBV4-1	few	TRBJ1-1	TRBD1	TGCGCCAGCAGCCATTCGCAGGGGGCGGACACTGAAGCTTTCTTT	CASSHSQGADTEAFF